These T cell receptor beta chains were read from a single sample in a study of T cells after yellow fever vaccination. TCRdb redid the calling of the 5' RACE reads with MiXCR, one entry per CDR3 protein. The repertoire includes fewer than 400,000 distinct CDR3 sequences, under 7.5% of them detected once, and approximately 16% sits in the top ten. The input for sequencing was PBMCs, taken 5 days after the yellow fever booster vaccination. The receptor source for this set is a man under 40 who received the YFV17D yellow fever vaccine. Each CDR3 is given with its conserved first and last residue. Fields, in order: V gene, CDR3 protein.

v_gene: TRBV7-2
CDR3aa: CASSLAAGEETQYF

v_gene: TRBV7-9
CDR3aa: CASGQGNEQFF

v_gene: TRBV19
CDR3aa: CASSREGYSNQPQHF

v_gene: TRBV5-1
CDR3aa: CASMEGSTPSSGNTIYF

v_gene: TRBV21-1
CDR3aa: CASSMAGDHSGANVLTF

v_gene: TRBV9
CDR3aa: CASSVDQADTQYF

v_gene: TRBV20-1
CDR3aa: CSAGLSGRASDTQYF

v_gene: TRBV20-1
CDR3aa: CSASASFGTGGSYEQYF

v_gene: TRBV20-1
CDR3aa: CSARDSSGTNYGYTF

v_gene: TRBV7-2
CDR3aa: CASRAGGPGSYNEQFF

v_gene: TRBV24-1
CDR3aa: CATSDAGTGAVTDTQYF

v_gene: TRBV29-1
CDR3aa: CSVEGVLEPYEQYF

v_gene: TRBV20-1
CDR3aa: CSAPTADGRGYEQYF

v_gene: TRBV28
CDR3aa: CASSRQVNYGYTF

v_gene: TRBV12-3/TRBV12-4
CDR3aa: CASGAGAGQPQHF

v_gene: TRBV6-5
CDR3aa: CASLPGLAGPQFF

v_gene: TRBV12-5
CDR3aa: CAMGGHSGNTIYF